Each of the 21 T cell receptor beta chains below was sequenced from the same sample in a study of T cells in Graves' hyperthyroidism and ophthalmopathy. The source material, RNA transcripts, was used to amplify TCR beta CDR3 regions. First-round RT-PCR targeting the TCR CDR3 was performed with the HTBI primer set. MiXCR, run by TCRdb on the multiplex PCR reads, gives a single entry per CDR3 protein. The sample consists of 250,000 to 300,000 distinct CDR3 sequences, 12% to 15% of them appearing once. The sample taken for sequencing was blood. These receptors were obtained from a woman aged 40 to 55 with Graves' hyperthyroidism.

The chain joins TRBV9 to TRBJ2-3, with D perhaps matching TRBD2 (6 bases). There are 16 residues in the CDR3. The ends were cut back, 0 bases at V and 6 bases at J, with 17 bases in the middle. The germline V gene has CDR1 SGDLS and CDR2 YYNGEE. The CDR3 DNA follows: TGTGCCAGCAGCGTAGGGCCTAGCGCTCTTCCGGATACGCAGTATTTT. Protein sequence: CASSVGPSALPDTQYF.

This clonotype was seen repeatedly, ten times or more. The rearrangement uses TRBV6-1 and TRBJ2-2, with 9 bases identical to TRBD1. Germline CDR1 MNHNS, CDR2 SASEGT. This CDR3 has 16 amino acids. Germline trimming cut 5 bases from V and 4 bases from J; bases unmatched to any gene: 8. CDR3 coding DNA: TGTGCCAGCAGTAGAACAGGGGGCCGGGGCACCGGGGAGCTGTTTTTT. Its protein is CASSRTGGRGTGELFF.

Ten or more counts support this clonotype. The J gene is TRBJ1-5, the V gene TRBV6-1, with D uncertain. Germline V gene data show CDR1 as MNHNS and CDR2 as SASEGT. The CDR3 totals 14 residues. V shed 8 bases and J shed 3 bases, with 14 bases lying between them. The CDR3 sequence is CASRGNGYNQPQHF. In nucleotides, the CDR3 is TGTGCCAGCCGAGGCAACGGGTACAATCAGCCCCAGCATTTT.

The V and J genes are TRBV24-1 and TRBJ2-3; 9 positions match TRBD1. V lost 3 bases and J lost 8; bases outside the gene matches: 8. This CDR3 comprises 15 residues. Germline V CDR1 and CDR2: KGHDR, SFDVKD. The CDR3 DNA reads TGTGCCACCAGTGATGCGGGACAGGGACGGGTTACGCAGTATTTT. This encodes CATSDAGQGRVTQYF.

To note about this clonotype: With a much larger clone just one base away, this may be a read error. The J gene is TRBJ2-1, the V gene TRBV6-1; 12 bases are shared with TRBD2. The CDR3 is 15 residues long. Trimming cost V 7 bases and J 5 bases; bases outside gene matches: 6. Germline CDR1 and CDR2: MNHNS and SASEGT. Here the CDR3 reads CASNPGLAGNNEQFF. The CDR3 region has the DNA TGTGCCAGCAACCCGGGACTAGCGGGTAACAATGAGCAGTTCTTC.

This clonotype was observed a handful of times. The CDR3 coding sequence is TGTGCCAGCAGCCAAGTTGGAGGAGGCGGCTACACCTTC. The encoded protein is CASSQVGGGGYTF. V and J are TRBV3-1 and TRBJ1-2; no firm D call. The V and J ends lost 1 base and 8 bases respectively, with 11 bases between them. The CDR3 extends over 13 amino acids. Germline CDR1 reads LGHDT; CDR2 reads YNNKEL (reference sequence).

At least ten counts were recorded for this clonotype. V is TRBV30 and J is TRBJ2-3; D perhaps matches TRBD1 (5 bases). CDR1 is GTSNPN, CDR2 SVGIG, per germline (reference sequence). This CDR3 spans 13 amino acids. The V end was cut by 3 bases, the J end by 2 bases, with 9 bases between. The CDR3 protein is CAWRATVTDTQYF. CDR3 nucleotide sequence: TGTGCCTGGAGGGCGACAGTCACAGATACGCAGTATTTT. Based on the CDR3 plus reference TRBV30 and TRBJ2-3, the full variable domain is SQTIHQWPATLVQPVGSPLSLECTVEGTSNPNLYWYRQAAGRGLQLLFYSVGIGQISSEVPQNLSASRPQDRQFILSSKKLLLSDSGFYLCAWRATVTDTQYFGPGTRLTVL.

In its sample, this clonotype was seen a few times. The chain carries TRBV18 and TRBJ1-2; maybe TRBD1 (5 bases). In germline, CDR1 is KGHSH, CDR2 LQKENI. V was pared by 3 bases and J by 0 bases, with 14 bases between. The CDR3 is 16 residues long. This chain's CDR3 is CASSPGTLAPNYGYTF. The CDR3, as DNA: TGTGCCAGCTCACCCGGGACTTTGGCCCCTAACTATGGCTACACCTTC. Combining the CDR3 with reference TRBV18 and TRBJ1-2 gives the whole variable domain NAGVMQNPRHLVRRRGQEARLRCSPMKGHSHVYWYRQLPEEGLKFMVYLQKENIIDESGMPKERFSAEFPKEGPSILRIQQVVRGDSAAYFCASSPGTLAPNYGYTFGSGTRLTVV.

In this sample, this clonotype turned up many times. The CDR3 nucleotides are TGTGCCAGCAGTTTGGGGATGAACACTGAAGCTTTCTTT. Translation gives CASSLGMNTEAFF. The chain employs TRBV12-3 or TRBV12-4 and TRBJ1-1; D gene uncertain. Trimming shortened V by 3 bases and J by 0 bases, and 5 bases separated the two germline ends. The CDR3 loop spans 13 amino acids.

A word on this clonotype: A much larger clone is a single base away; this may be a read error. This sequence joins TRBV5-5 and TRBJ2-3; no clear D gene. The CDR3 sequence is 15 residues long. The germline V gene encodes CDR1 SGHKS and CDR2 YYEKEE (reference sequence). In nucleotides, the CDR3 is TGTGCCAGCAGCGACCGGGCCCGAGGCTCAGATGCGCAGTATTTT. Residues: CASSDRARGSDAQYF. The variable domain in full, with the rest retrieved from reference TRBV5-5 and TRBJ2-3, is DAGVTQSPTHLIKTRGQQVTLRCSPISGHKSVSWYQQVLGQGPQFIFQYYEKEERGRGNFPDRFSARQFPNYSSELNVNALLLGDSALYLCASSDRARGSDAQYFGPGTRLTVL.

This clonotype appeared many times. The chain carries TRBV6-1 and TRBJ2-3; D is unclear. V gave up 3 bases and J gave up 3 bases, with 4 bases separating them. The CDR3 is made up of 12 amino acids. The V gene's germline CDR1 is MNHNS and CDR2 SASEGT. CDR3: CASSDITDTQYF. CDR3 nucleotides: TGTGCCAGCAGTGATATAACAGATACGCAGTATTTT.

There are a few counts of this clonotype. This chain uses TRBV19 with TRBJ2-3; a weak D match, TRBD2 (6 bases). The CDR3 sequence is 15 residues long. Germline V lookup: CDR1 LNHDA, CDR2 SQIVND (reference sequence). V lost 7 bases to trimming and J lost 2 bases, with 16 bases between them. For the CDR3, the DNA is TGTGCCAGTACCGAGGGACTTTTAAACACAGATACGCAGTATTTT. Amino acid sequence: CASTEGLLNTDTQYF. Based on the CDR3 plus reference TRBV19 and TRBJ2-3, the full variable domain is DGGITQSPKYLFRKEGQNVTLSCEQNLNHDAMYWYRQDPGQGLRLIYYSQIVNDFQKGDIAEGYSVSREKKESFPLTVTSAQKNPTAFYLCASTEGLLNTDTQYFGPGTRLTVL.

The V call is TRBV2, the J call TRBJ1-4; 7 bases align to TRBD1. The V segment lost 6 bases and the J segment 7 bases; nucleotides outside the gene matches: 8. This CDR3 has 14 amino acids. Germline loops: CDR1 SNHLY, CDR2 FYNNEI. The CDR3 spells CASSTGQESEKLFF. The DNA for the CDR3 is TGTGCCAGCAGCACTGGACAGGAGAGTGAAAAACTGTTTTTT. The variable domain in full, completed from reference TRBV2 and TRBJ1-4, reads EPEVTQTPSHQVTQMGQEVILRCVPISNHLYFYWYRQILGQKVEFLVSFYNNEISEKSEIFDDQFSVERPDGSNFTLKIRSTKLEDSAMYFCASSTGQESEKLFFGSGTQLSVL.

V is TRBV4-2 and J is TRBJ2-5; D ambiguous. Germline values: CDR1 LGHNA, CDR2 YNFKEQ. The V end was cut by 4 bases, the J end by 2 bases, with 11 bases between. The CDR3 covers 14 residues. CDR3 in amino acids: CASSRRTSQETQYF. CDR3 nucleotides: TGTGCCAGCAGCCGAAGGACCTCTCAAGAGACCCAGTACTTC.

In the case of this clonotype: The junction does not match germline at one end; this may be a read error. J is TRBJ2-1 and V is TRBV3-1; TRBD2 matches at 7 bases. The germline CDR1 and CDR2 sequences are LGHDT and YNNKEL (reference sequence). The CDR3 length is 11 residues. Here the CDR3 reads CASSLLGRAIF. The CDR3 DNA reads TGTGCCAGCAGCCTTCTAGGGAGGGCCATCTTC.

V usage is TRBV4-1 and J usage is TRBJ1-5, with a possible D match to TRBD1 (5 bases). This CDR3 region has 20 residues. Looked up from germline, CDR1 is MGHRA and CDR2 is YSYEKL. V was clipped by 1 base and J by 3 bases, with 25 bases between them. The CDR3 here is CASSQGLPLSAGRHNQPQHF. CDR3 nucleotide sequence: TGCGCCAGCAGCCAAGGCCTCCCTCTATCCGCGGGACGGCACAATCAGCCCCAGCATTTT.

This clonotype was found many times. This chain links TRBV7-9 with TRBJ1-2, with 8 bases fitting TRBD1. Germline V gene sequence: CDR1 SEHNR, CDR2 FQNEAQ (reference sequence). V shed 5 bases and J 3 bases; nucleotides not matched to a gene: 14. This CDR3 comprises 17 residues. The CDR3 protein is CASSTNSIQGADYGYTF. The CDR3 coding sequence is TGTGCCAGCAGCACCAACAGCATCCAGGGGGCGGACTATGGCTACACCTTC.

In its sample, this clonotype was seen many times. The chain is built from TRBV24-1 and TRBJ2-5; D not resolved. CDR1 and CDR2 (germline): KGHDR, SFDVKD. There are 12 residues in the CDR3. Trimming removed 6 bases at V and 7 bases at J, with 11 bases between. CDR3 in amino acids: CATSSPMGTQYF. CDR3 nucleotide sequence: TGTGCCACCAGTTCACCCATGGGGACCCAGTACTTC.

The table lists this clonotype with many counts. The rearrangement links TRBV6-1 to TRBJ1-3; 7 nucleotides match TRBD1. Germline V gives CDR1 MNHNS, CDR2 SASEGT. After removal of 7 bases from V and 4 bases from J, the junction contained 16 bases not matched to a gene. The CDR3 has 17 amino acids. The CDR3 here is CASNSQSGGQQGNTIYF. CDR3 sequence (DNA): TGTGCCAGCAACTCTCAGTCTGGGGGACAGCAAGGAAACACCATATATTTT.

This clonotype has more than one count but fewer than ten. The chain joins TRBV30 to TRBJ2-2, with a possible D match to TRBD2 (6 bases). CDR1 GTSNPN and CDR2 SVGIG come from the germline V gene (reference sequence). Between the trimmed V and J ends, which lost 0 bases and 5 bases, there was a span of 13 bases. CDR3 length: 15 residues. CDR3 nucleotides: TGTGCCTGGAGTGTCTTAAGCGGGTGGACCGGGGAGCTGTTTTTT. It encodes CAWSVLSGWTGELFF. The variable domain in full, with the rest retrieved from reference TRBV30 and TRBJ2-2, is SQTIHQWPATLVQPVGSPLSLECTVEGTSNPNLYWYRQAAGRGLQLLFYSVGIGQISSEVPQNLSASRPQDRQFILSSKKLLLSDSGFYLCAWSVLSGWTGELFFGEGSRLTVL.

Written as DNA, the CDR3 is TGTGCCAGCAGCCCGGACAGGAGGGGTAACACCGGGGAGCTGTTTTTT. It translates to CASSPDRRGNTGELFF. V usage is TRBV7-3 and J usage is TRBJ2-2; tentative D call: TRBD1 (7 bases). Trimming stripped 5 bases from V and 2 bases from J, with 15 bases between. The CDR3 length is 16 residues. In germline, CDR1 is SGHTA, CDR2 FQGTGA.